This entry describes one T cell receptor beta chain. Antigen: not known. The record originates from a study of blood T cells in healthy people across ages. Study conclusions and caveats: It was the long-lived donors that had more naive CD4+ cells and higher diversity than aged donors. In older individuals, TCR beta diversity per million T cells was lower, falling roughly linearly with age.

J gave up 0 bases and V 6 bases, and 11 bases lay outside the gene matches. Germline V lookup: CDR1 SGHRS, CDR2 YFSETQ. The CDR3 has 16 amino acids. The second PCR ran roughly 6 to 11 cycles with a sample-barcoded 5' primer and J-beta primers. Each TCR beta cDNA got a 12-nucleotide random molecular identifier. TCRdb independently ran MiXCR on the 5' RACE reads; one entry per CDR3 protein. The repertoire holds about 640,000 distinct CDR3 sequences, with around 38% as singletons. Extractions gave at least 5 micrograms of total RNA per sample. The receptor comes from a man older than 75 in good health. The rearrangement uses TRBV5-1 and TRBJ1-1; 7 bases are shared with TRBD1. Specimen: blood. The CDR3 loop reads CASNARQGSVNTEAFF. For the CDR3, the DNA is TGCGCCAGCAACGCGAGACAGGGATCGGTGAACACTGAAGCTTTCTTT.